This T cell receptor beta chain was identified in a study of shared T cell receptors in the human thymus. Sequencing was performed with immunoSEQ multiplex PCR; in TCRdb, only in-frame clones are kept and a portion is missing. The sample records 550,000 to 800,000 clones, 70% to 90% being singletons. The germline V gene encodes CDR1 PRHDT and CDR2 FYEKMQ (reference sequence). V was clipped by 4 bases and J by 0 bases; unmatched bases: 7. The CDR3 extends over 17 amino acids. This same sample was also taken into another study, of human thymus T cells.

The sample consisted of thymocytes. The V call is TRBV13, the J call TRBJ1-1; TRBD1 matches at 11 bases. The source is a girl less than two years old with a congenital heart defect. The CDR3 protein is CASSSGTGGRMNTEAFF. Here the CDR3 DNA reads TGTGCCAGCAGCTCCGGGACAGGGGGAAGAATGAACACTGAAGCTTTCTTT. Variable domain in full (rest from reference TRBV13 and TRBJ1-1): AAGVIQSPRHLIKEKRETATLKCYPIPRHDTVYWYQQGPGQDPQFLISFYEKMQSDKGSIPDRFSAQQFSDYHSELNMSSLELGDSALYFCASSSGTGGRMNTEAFFGQGTRLTVV.